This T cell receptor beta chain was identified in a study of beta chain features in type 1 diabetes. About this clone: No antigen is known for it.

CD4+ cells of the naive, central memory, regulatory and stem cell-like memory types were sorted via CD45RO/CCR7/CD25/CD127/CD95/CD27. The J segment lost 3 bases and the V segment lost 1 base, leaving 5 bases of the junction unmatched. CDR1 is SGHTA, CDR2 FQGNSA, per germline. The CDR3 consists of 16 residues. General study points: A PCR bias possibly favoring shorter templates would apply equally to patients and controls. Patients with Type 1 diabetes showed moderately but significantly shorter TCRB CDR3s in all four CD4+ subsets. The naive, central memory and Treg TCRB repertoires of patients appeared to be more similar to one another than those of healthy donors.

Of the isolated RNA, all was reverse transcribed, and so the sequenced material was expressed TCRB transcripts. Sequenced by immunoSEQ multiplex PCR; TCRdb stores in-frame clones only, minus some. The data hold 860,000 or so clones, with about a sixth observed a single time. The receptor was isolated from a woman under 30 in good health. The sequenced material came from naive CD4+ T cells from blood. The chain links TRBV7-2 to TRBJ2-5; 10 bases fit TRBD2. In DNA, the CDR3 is TGTGCCAGCAGCTTAGGGGGACTAGCGCGGAAAGAGACCCAGTACTTC. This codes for CASSLGGLARKETQYF.